This T cell receptor (beta chain) came from a study of T cells in Graves' hyperthyroidism and ophthalmopathy. Study-level points and caveats: Ophthalmopathy got predicted by the model a median roughly six months before its onset. In simple terms, a model built on 13 V-J features told ophthalmopathy apart from stable hyperthyroidism.

RNA transcripts gave rise to amplified TCR beta CDR3 regions. TCR CDR3 underwent first-round RT-PCR with the HTBI primer set. TCRdb re-derived calls from the multiplex PCR reads in MiXCR, one entry per CDR3 protein. The table lists under 800,000 distinct CDR3 sequences, around 15% of them singletons. Of note for this clonotype: Its antigen is still unknown.

The CDR3 runs to 14 residues. Deletions cut 5 bases from V and 4 bases from J, with 15 bases between. The germline V gene encodes CDR1 LNHDA and CDR2 SQIVND (reference sequence). The clonotype comes from a woman aged 18-35 years with Graves' hyperthyroidism. V and J are TRBV19 and TRBJ2-7; D call uncertain. Sequencing was carried out using blood. This chain's CDR3 is CASSWNINGYEQYF. The CDR3, as DNA: TGTGCCAGTAGTTGGAACATCAACGGGTACGAGCAGTACTTC.